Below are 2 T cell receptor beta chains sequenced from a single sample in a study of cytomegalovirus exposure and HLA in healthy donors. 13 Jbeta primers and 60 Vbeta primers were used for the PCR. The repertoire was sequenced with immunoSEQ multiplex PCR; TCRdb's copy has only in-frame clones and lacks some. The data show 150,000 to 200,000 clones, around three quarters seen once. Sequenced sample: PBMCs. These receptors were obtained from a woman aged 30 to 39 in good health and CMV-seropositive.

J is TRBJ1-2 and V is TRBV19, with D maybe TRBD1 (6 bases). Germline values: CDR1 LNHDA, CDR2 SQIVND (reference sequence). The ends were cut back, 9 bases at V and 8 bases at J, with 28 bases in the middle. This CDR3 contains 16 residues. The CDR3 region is CASLPGQNFRYRGYTF. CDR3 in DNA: TGTGCCAGCCTCCCCGGACAGAATTTTAGGTACAGGGGCTACACCTTC.

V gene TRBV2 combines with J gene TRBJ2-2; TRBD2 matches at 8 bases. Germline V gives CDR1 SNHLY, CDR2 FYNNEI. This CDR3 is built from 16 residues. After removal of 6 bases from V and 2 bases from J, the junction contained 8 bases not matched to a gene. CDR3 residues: CASSPTSGLNTGELFF. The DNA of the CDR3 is TGTGCCAGCAGCCCAACTAGCGGTCTTAACACCGGGGAGCTGTTTTTT.